This record covers a single T cell receptor beta chain. The germline gives CDR1 LNHDA, CDR2 SQIVND (reference sequence). The length of the CDR3 is 13 residues. J gave up 8 bases and V 4 bases, and 7 bases lay outside the gene matches. This sample was included in a study of blood T cell repertoires in COVID-19. Study details: COVID-19 samples collected from the United States, Italy and Spain covered acute and convalescent phases. The cDNA or gDNA used as material had been derived from T cells, B-cell-depleted T cells, or PBMCs.

How the authors handled the data: Estimation of nucleated cell counts was performed using reference gene primer amplification. Clones were sequenced by immunoSEQ multiplex PCR, and TCRdb holds only the in-frame ones, with some missing. V, J and clone size derive from that table, while D and trimming were established from the DNA sequence. The profile shows over 35,000 clones, 70% to 80% of them singletons. J is TRBJ1-2 and V is TRBV19; TRBD1 matches at 7 bases. This sequence was found in a man in his 60s with active COVID-19. Source material: peripheral blood. CDR3 amino acids: CASSRDSEYGYTF. CDR3 nucleotide sequence: TGTGCCAGTAGTAGGGACAGCGAATACGGCTACACCTTC.